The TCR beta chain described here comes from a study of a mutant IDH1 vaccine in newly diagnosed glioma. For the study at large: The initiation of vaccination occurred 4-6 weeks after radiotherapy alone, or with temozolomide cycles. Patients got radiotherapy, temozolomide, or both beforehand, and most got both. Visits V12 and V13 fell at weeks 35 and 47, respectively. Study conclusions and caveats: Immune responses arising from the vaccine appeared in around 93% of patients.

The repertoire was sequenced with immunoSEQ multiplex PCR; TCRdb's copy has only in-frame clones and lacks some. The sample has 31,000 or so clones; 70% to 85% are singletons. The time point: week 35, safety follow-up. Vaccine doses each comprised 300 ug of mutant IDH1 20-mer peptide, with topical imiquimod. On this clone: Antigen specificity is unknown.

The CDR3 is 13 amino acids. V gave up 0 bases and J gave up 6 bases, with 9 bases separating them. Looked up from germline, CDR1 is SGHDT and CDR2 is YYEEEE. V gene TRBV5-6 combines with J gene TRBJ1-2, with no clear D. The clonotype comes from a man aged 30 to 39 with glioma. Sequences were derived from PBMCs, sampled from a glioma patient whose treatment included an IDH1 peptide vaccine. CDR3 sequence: CASSLDIVDGYTF. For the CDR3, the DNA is TGTGCCAGCAGCTTGGATATAGTCGATGGCTACACCTTC.